The 22 T cell receptor beta chains in this list originate from one sample, sequenced in a study of vaccination effects on CD4 cells after COVID-19. Following a roughly 11-day culture, CD4+ T cells were purified. It was two doses of either the BNT162b2 or mRNA-1273 vaccine that participants received. Here immunoSEQ multiplex PCR was the method, and the copy in TCRdb shows in-frame clones only, minus some. The table has around 50,000 clones, under 80% seen once. No antigen has been identified for these receptors. The sequenced sample was CD4+ T cells from PBMCs cultured without peptide, obtained after COVID-19 vaccination. The receptors here all came from a human donor who received a COVID-19 vaccine.

The V gene is TRBV3-1 (or the pseudogene TRBV3-2), the J gene TRBJ2-7, with no clear D. Germline CDR1 is LGHDT and CDR2 is YNNKEL (reference sequence). CDR3 length: 12 residues. With 1 base removed from V and 3 bases from J, the gap between germline ends came to 4 bases. The CDR3 reads CASSQGVYEQYF. The CDR3 bases are TGTGCCAGCAGCCAAGGTGTCTACGAGCAGTACTTC.

This clone was found a few times. This chain joins TRBV30 and TRBJ1-2; D remains unclear. Trimming cost V 2 bases and J 7 bases, with 11 bases left between them. CDR1 and CDR2 from the germline V gene are GTSNPN and SVGIG (reference sequence). This CDR3 region has 12 residues. The CDR3 nucleotides read TGTGCCTGGAGTAGTTCTAGAGGTGGCTACACCTTC. Translation gives CAWSSSRGGYTF.

V is TRBV7-9 and J is TRBJ1-1, with unresolved D. The CDR3 consists of 11 residues. Per the germline V gene, CDR1 is SEHNR and CDR2 is FQNEAQ (reference sequence). Trimming shortened V by 2 bases and J by 5 bases, and 3 bases separated the two germline ends. CDR3 protein: CASSLKTEAFF. The CDR3 DNA follows: TGTGCCAGCAGCTTAAAGACTGAAGCTTTCTTT.

The V and J genes are TRBV10-2 and TRBJ2-2, with 9 bases matching TRBD2. Germline assignment: CDR1 WSHSY and CDR2 SAAADI. The CDR3 consists of 17 residues. V was clipped by 2 bases and J by 3 bases; unmatched bases: 7. This chain's CDR3 is CASSEPHSGSHTGELFF. For the CDR3, the DNA is TGCGCCAGCAGTGAGCCGCATAGCGGGAGTCACACCGGGGAGCTGTTTTTT.

The chain recombines TRBV15 with TRBJ1-5, with D unclear. This CDR3 is 15 amino acids long. V lost 1 base, J lost 2 bases, and 9 bases lay in between. CDR1 is LNHNV and CDR2 is YYDKDF in the germline V gene (reference sequence). The CDR3 region has the DNA TGTGCCACCAGCAGAGGGCCCGGACGCAATCAGCCCCAGCATTTT. It codes for CATSRGPGRNQPQHF.

The V and J genes are TRBV5-6 and TRBJ1-5, with D maybe TRBD1 (5 bases). This CDR3 spans 13 amino acids. Trimming stripped 3 bases from V and 3 bases from J, with 7 bases between. Germline V lookup: CDR1 SGHDT, CDR2 YYEEEE. Here the CDR3 DNA reads TGTGCCAGCAGCTGGGGGTTCAATCAGCCCCAGCATTTT. The encoded protein is CASSWGFNQPQHF.

This chain connects TRBV27 to TRBJ2-7; D may be TRBD2 (5 bases). This CDR3 has 13 residues. Germline-derived CDR1 and CDR2 are MNHEY and SMNVEV (reference sequence). The ends were cut back, 7 bases at V and 5 bases at J, with 15 bases in the middle. Here the CDR3 reads CASTTGRGHEQYF. The CDR3 bases are TGTGCCAGCACTACCGGACGCGGGCACGAGCAGTACTTC.

The chain uses TRBV11-3 and TRBJ1-1; D is unclear. The CDR3 consists of 13 residues. The germline CDR1 and CDR2 sequences are SGHNT and YENEEA. Trimming took 0 bases from V and 5 from J, leaving 7 bases between them. The DNA for the CDR3 is TGTGCCAGCAGCTTAGATCGTCGGACTGAAGCTTTCTTT. This translates into CASSLDRRTEAFF.

The chain uses TRBV5-1 and TRBJ2-2; TRBD1 matches 7 bases. V trimming: 7 bases; J trimming: 0 bases; junction bases outside the gene matches: 6. Germline assignment: CDR1 SGHRS and CDR2 YFSETQ. The CDR3 length is 15 residues. The CDR3, as DNA: TGCGCCAGCTGCTGGGACAGACCGAACACCGGGGAGCTGTTTTTT. Protein: CASCWDRPNTGELFF.

This rearrangement joins TRBV19 to TRBJ2-3; D might be TRBD1 (6 bases). This CDR3 contains 14 residues. V lost 5 bases and J lost 0, with 9 bases in between. Germline V lookup: CDR1 LNHDA, CDR2 SQIVND (reference sequence). The CDR3 region has the DNA TGTGCCAGTAGTTTGGACAGTAGCACAGATACGCAGTATTTT. This sequence encodes CASSLDSSTDTQYF.

The chain uses TRBV2 and TRBJ1-5; 9 nucleotides agree with TRBD1. Germline CDR1 reads SNHLY; CDR2 reads FYNNEI. Trimming at V came to 6 bases and at J to 4 bases, leaving 13 bases not matched to a gene. The length of the CDR3 is 17 residues. Here the CDR3 reads CASSPGQGWAINQPQHF. CDR3 sequence (DNA): TGTGCCAGCAGCCCGGGACAGGGATGGGCCATAAATCAGCCCCAGCATTTT.

This clone came up once. V and J are TRBV6-1 and TRBJ1-5; a possible D gene is TRBD1 (6 bases). With 3 bases removed from V and 2 bases from J, the gap between germline ends came to 14 bases. CDR1 and CDR2 from the germline V gene are MNHNS and SASEGT. This CDR3 has 16 residues. CDR3 sequence (DNA): TGTGCCAGCAGTGACAGGGGACAACTGCGCAATCAGCCCCAGCATTTT. It is translated as CASSDRGQLRNQPQHF.

This rearrangement joins TRBV14 to TRBJ1-2; perhaps TRBD1 as D (5 bases). CDR1 SGHDN and CDR2 FVKESK come from the germline V gene. V was clipped by 1 base and J by 4 bases, with 13 bases between them. The CDR3 totals 15 residues. CDR3 protein: CASSQGGFGGYGYTF. CDR3 DNA sequence: TGTGCCAGCAGCCAAGGGGGCTTTGGGGGCTATGGCTACACCTTC. The variable domain in full, with the rest retrieved from reference TRBV14 and TRBJ1-2, is EAGVTQFPSHSVIEKGQTVTLRCDPISGHDNLYWYRRVMGKEIKFLLHFVKESKQDESGMPNNRFLAERTGGTYSTLKVQPAELEDSGVYFCASSQGGFGGYGYTFGSGTRLTVV.

The rearrangement uses TRBV5-1 and TRBJ2-1, with 7 nucleotides matching TRBD1. The CDR3 consists of 14 residues. V trimming: 4 bases; J trimming: 4 bases; junction bases outside the gene matches: 5. Germline CDR1 and CDR2: SGHRS and YFSETQ. The CDR3 sequence: CASSPGQLYNEQFF. The CDR3 DNA reads as TGCGCCAGCAGCCCGGGACAGCTATACAATGAGCAGTTCTTC. The full variable domain, its missing parts supplied by reference TRBV5-1 and TRBJ2-1, is KAGVTQTPRYLIKTRGQQVTLSCSPISGHRSVSWYQQTPGQGLQFLFEYFSETQRNKGNFPGRFSGRQFSNSRSEMNVSTLELGDSALYLCASSPGQLYNEQFFGPGTRLTVL.

J is TRBJ2-6 and V is TRBV18; D gene uncertain. Trimming cost V 3 bases and J 2 bases, with 2 bases left between them. The CDR3 length is 13 residues. Germline CDR1 is KGHSH and CDR2 is LQKENI. CDR3 nucleotides: TGTGCCAGCTCACCGACTGGGGCCAACGTCCTGACTTTC. This translates into CASSPTGANVLTF.

This chain connects TRBV7-2 to TRBJ2-6; TRBD1 matches at 7 bases. CDR1 and CDR2 (germline): SGHTA, FQGNSA. The CDR3 totals 15 residues. V was clipped by 3 bases and J by 1 base; unmatched bases: 0. CDR3 nucleotides: TGTGCCAGCAGCTTGACAGGGTCTGGGGCCAACGTCCTGACTTTC. Its translation: CASSLTGSGANVLTF.

The genes are TRBV2 and TRBJ1-5; perhaps TRBD1 as D (5 bases). Deletions cut 7 bases from V and 3 bases from J, with 19 bases between. Germline V gene sequence: CDR1 SNHLY, CDR2 FYNNEI. CDR3 size: 16 residues. The CDR3 loop is CASTPDSADLNQPQHF. The CDR3 DNA is TGTGCCAGCACCCCAGACAGTGCGGACCTCAATCAGCCCCAGCATTTT.

This rearrangement joins TRBV6-5 to TRBJ1-5, with D perhaps matching TRBD1 (5 bases). V shed 8 bases and J shed 4 bases, with 6 bases lying between them. CDR1 and CDR2 (germline): MNHEY, SVGAGI. The CDR3 is 11 residues long. The CDR3 spells CASGQNQPQHF. CDR3 nucleotide sequence: TGTGCCAGCGGACAAAATCAGCCCCAGCATTTT.

This sequence joins TRBV5-1 and TRBJ1-5; 9 bases align to TRBD1. This CDR3 has 14 amino acids. V shed 4 bases, J shed 4 bases, and the junction held 3 bases outside the gene matches. Germline V lookup: CDR1 SGHRS, CDR2 YFSETQ. DNA of the CDR3: TGCGCCAGCAGCCCCGGACAGGGGAATCAGCCCCAGCATTTT. Protein sequence: CASSPGQGNQPQHF.

This chain uses TRBV6-6 with TRBJ2-1; D perhaps matches TRBD1 (5 bases). V was clipped by 8 bases and J by 2 bases, with 13 bases between them. The V gene's germline CDR1 is MNHNY and CDR2 SVGAGI (reference sequence). This CDR3 comprises 14 residues. In DNA, the CDR3 is TGTGCCAGCGGTCAGGGTAGCACCTACAATGAGCAGTTCTTC. It yields the protein CASGQGSTYNEQFF.

This clone was observed a few times. The gene calls are TRBV18 and TRBJ2-1; no clear D. Germline V gives CDR1 KGHSH, CDR2 LQKENI. V lost 3 bases and J 5 bases, leaving 8 bases between the germline ends. The CDR3 runs to 13 residues. The CDR3 is CASSPLGDNEQFF. The CDR3 DNA is TGTGCCAGCTCACCGCTCGGAGACAATGAGCAGTTCTTC.

The DNA for the CDR3 is TGTGCCAGCAGTCCCCCTCAGGTCACTGAAGCTTTCTTT. Translation gives CASSPPQVTEAFF. The chain combines TRBV6-5 with TRBJ1-1; D ambiguous. Germline V gene data show CDR1 as MNHEY and CDR2 as SVGAGI. This CDR3 contains 13 residues. V lost 5 bases to trimming and J lost 4 bases, with 11 bases between them.